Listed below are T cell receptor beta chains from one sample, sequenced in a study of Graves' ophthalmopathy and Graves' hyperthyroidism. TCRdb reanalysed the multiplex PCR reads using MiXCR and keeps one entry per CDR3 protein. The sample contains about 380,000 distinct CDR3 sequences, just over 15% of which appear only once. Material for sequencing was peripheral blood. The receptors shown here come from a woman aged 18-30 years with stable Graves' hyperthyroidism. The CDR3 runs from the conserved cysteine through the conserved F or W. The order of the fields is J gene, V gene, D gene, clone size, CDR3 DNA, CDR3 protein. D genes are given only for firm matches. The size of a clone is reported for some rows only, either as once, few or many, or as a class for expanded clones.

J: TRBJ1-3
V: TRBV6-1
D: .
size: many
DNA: TGTGCCAGCAGTGAAAGGGTGTCTGGAAACACCATATATTTT
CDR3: CASSERVSGNTIYF

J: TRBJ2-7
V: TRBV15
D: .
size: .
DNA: TGTGCCTCCAGGCAGAAACGCTCCGAGCAGTACTTC
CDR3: CASRQKRSEQYF

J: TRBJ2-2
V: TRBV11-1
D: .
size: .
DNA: TGTGCCAGCAGCCTCCGAAAGGGGCAGGGGAAAAAGAACACCGGGGAGCTGTTTTTT
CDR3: CASSLRKGQGKKNTGELFF

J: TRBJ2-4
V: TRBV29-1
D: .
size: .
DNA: TGCAGCGTTGAAGATAAGGGCGCGGGGTACATTCAGTACTTC
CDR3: CSVEDKGAGYIQYF

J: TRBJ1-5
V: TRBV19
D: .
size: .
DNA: TGTGCCAGTAGTATAGGGCAGCCTAGCAATCAGCCCCAGCATTTT
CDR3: CASSIGQPSNQPQHF

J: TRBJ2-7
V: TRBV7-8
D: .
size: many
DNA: TGTGCCAGCAGCACAACCAGCCGGGACACCAAGTCCTACGAGCAGTACTTC
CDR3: CASSTTSRDTKSYEQYF

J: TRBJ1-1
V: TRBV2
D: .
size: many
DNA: TGTGCCAGCAGTGGCGTCGGACGTGAAGCTTTCTTT
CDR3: CASSGVGREAFF

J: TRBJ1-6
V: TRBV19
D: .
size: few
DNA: TGTGCCAGTAGTATTGTTCAGAGGGTAGTCGCTAATTCACCCCTCCACTTT
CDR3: CASSIVQRVVANSPLHF

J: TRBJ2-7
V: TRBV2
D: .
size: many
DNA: TGTGCCAGCAGAGAAGACGGCGGGGGCGATTACGAGCAGTACTTC
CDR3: CASREDGGGDYEQYF

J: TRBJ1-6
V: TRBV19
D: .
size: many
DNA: TGTGCCAGTAGCCGAACAGGCCCTCCGGGGCCCCTCCACTTT
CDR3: CASSRTGPPGPLHF

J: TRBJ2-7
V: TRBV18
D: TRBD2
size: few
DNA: TGTGCCAGCTCACCCCAGGCTAGCGGGGCGGGCTACGAGCAGTACTTC
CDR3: CASSPQASGAGYEQYF

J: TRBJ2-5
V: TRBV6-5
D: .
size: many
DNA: TGTGCCAGCAGTTGGTCCAGGCAGGGGAGTTCCCAAGAGACCCAGTACTTC
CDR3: CASSWSRQGSSQETQYF

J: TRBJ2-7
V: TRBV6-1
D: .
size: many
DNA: TGTGCCAGCAGTACATTGGGACGGAATCTCCCCTACGAGCAGTACTTC
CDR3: CASSTLGRNLPYEQYF

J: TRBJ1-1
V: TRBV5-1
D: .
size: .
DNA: TGCGCCAGCGGACGGGCTCCGGAGGGCACTGAAGCTTGCTTT
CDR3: CASGRAPEGTEACF

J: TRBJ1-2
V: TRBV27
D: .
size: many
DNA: TGTGCCAGCAGTTTATTGCAACGCTATGGCTACACCTTC
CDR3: CASSLLQRYGYTF

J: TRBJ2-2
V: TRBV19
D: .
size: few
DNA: TGTGCCAGTAGACCTCTTGGGGGCGCGGCGACCGGGGAGCTGTTTTTT
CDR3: CASRPLGGAATGELFF

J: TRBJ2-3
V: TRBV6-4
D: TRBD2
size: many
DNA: TGTGCCAGCACCCTTGACGGACTAGCGGGTCAAAGTAGCACAGATACGCAGTATTTT
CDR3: CASTLDGLAGQSSTDTQYF

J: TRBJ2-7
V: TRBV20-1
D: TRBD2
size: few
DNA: TGCAGTGCCGCCCTAAGCGGGGCTAGCTCCTACGAGCAGTACTTC
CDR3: CSAALSGASSYEQYF

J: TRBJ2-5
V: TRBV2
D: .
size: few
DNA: TGTGCCAGCACCAGAGGGGGGCGATTGCAAGAGACCCAGTACTTC
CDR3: CASTRGGRLQETQYF

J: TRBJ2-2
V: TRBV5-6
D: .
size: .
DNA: TGTGCCAGCAGGCTAGGGTCAGGGACCGGGGAGCTGTTTTTT
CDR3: CASRLGSGTGELFF

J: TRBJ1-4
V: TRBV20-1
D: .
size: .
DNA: TGCAGTGCTAGTTTACAGGAAAAACTGTTTTTT
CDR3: CSASLQEKLFF

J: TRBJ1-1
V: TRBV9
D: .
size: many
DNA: TGTGCCAGCAGCGTATTGAGGGGCTCAATGAACACTGAAGCTTTCTTT
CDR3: CASSVLRGSMNTEAFF

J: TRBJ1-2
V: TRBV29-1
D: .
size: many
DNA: TGCAGCGTTTACGGGCCTGGCTACACCTTC
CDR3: CSVYGPGYTF

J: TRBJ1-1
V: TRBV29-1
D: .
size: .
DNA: TGCAGCGTTGAGTGGGGGCTCGCTGCTTTCTTT
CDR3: CSVEWGLAAFF

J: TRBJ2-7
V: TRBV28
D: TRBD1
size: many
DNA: TGTGCCAGCTGCCGGGACAGGATGGACGAGCAGTACTTC
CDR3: CASCRDRMDEQYF

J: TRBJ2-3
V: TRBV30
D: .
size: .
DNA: TGTGCCTGGGTCCTACAGGAGACAGATACGCAGTATTTT
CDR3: CAWVLQETDTQYF

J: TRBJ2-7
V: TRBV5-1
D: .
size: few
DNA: TGCGCCAGCAGTTTTGGCGAAGCGGTCACCTACGAGCAGTACTTC
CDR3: CASSFGEAVTYEQYF

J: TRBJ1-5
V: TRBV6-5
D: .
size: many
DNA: TGTGCCAGCGCTTACCGGTCGGACAACAATCAGCCCCAGCATTTT
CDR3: CASAYRSDNNQPQHF

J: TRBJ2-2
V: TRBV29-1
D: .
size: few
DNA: TGCAGCGTTGAAGTTGCCAGGTGGTCGGGCGGGGAGCTGTTTTTT
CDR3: CSVEVARWSGGELFF

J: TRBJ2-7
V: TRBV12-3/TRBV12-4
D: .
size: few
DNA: TGTGCCAGCAGTTTAGTGGTTGGCAGTGGGCAGTACTTC
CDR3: CASSLVVGSGQYF

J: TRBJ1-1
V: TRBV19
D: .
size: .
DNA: TGTGCCAGTAGTTCCCCCGTTGGCGCTGAAGCTTTCTTT
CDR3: CASSSPVGAEAFF